These 21 T cell receptor beta chains came from one sample sequenced in a study of blood T cell repertoires in COVID-19. TCRdb keeps only in-frame clones here, not all; method: immunoSEQ multiplex PCR. The sample has 70,000 or so clones; 85% to 90% are singletons. Sequenced material: peripheral blood. The receptors shown here come from a man aged 55 to 70 with acute or convalescent COVID-19.

The CDR3, as DNA: TGTGCCAGTAGTGTCGGTTGGGGAGCGGGAGAATCAGAGACCCAGTACTTC. Residues: CASSVGWGAGESETQYF. This sequence joins TRBV19 and TRBJ2-5, with 8 bases identical to TRBD2. The junction had 15 bases not matched to a gene; V was cut back by 5 bases and J by 4 bases. Per the germline V gene, CDR1 is LNHDA and CDR2 is SQIVND (reference sequence). The CDR3 totals 17 residues. Looking up the rest from reference TRBV19 and TRBJ2-5 gives the full variable domain: DGGITQSPKYLFRKEGQNVTLSCEQNLNHDAMYWYRQDPGQGLRLIYYSQIVNDFQKGDIAEGYSVSREKKESFPLTVTSAQKNPTAFYLCASSVGWGAGESETQYFGPGTRLLVL.

This chain links TRBV5-6 with TRBJ2-5, with 9 bases lining up with TRBD1. CDR1 and CDR2 (germline): SGHDT, YYEEEE. V lost 3 bases and J lost 5; bases outside the gene matches: 11. CDR3 length equals 16 residues. CDR3 nucleotides: TGTGCCAGCAGCTCCTACAGGGGGCTGTTTTCGGAGACCCAGTACTTC. Protein sequence: CASSSYRGLFSETQYF.

V gene TRBV7-9 combines with J gene TRBJ2-3; tentative D call: TRBD1 (6 bases). This CDR3 comprises 13 residues. Germline V CDR1 and CDR2: SEHNR, FQNEAQ (reference sequence). The V and J ends lost 2 bases and 6 bases respectively, with 9 bases between them. CDR3: CASSLFRGDTQYF. CDR3 coding DNA: TGTGCCAGCAGCTTATTTAGGGGGGATACGCAGTATTTT. Looking up the rest from reference TRBV7-9 and TRBJ2-3 gives the full variable domain: DTGVSQNPRHKITKRGQNVTFRCDPISEHNRLYWYRQTLGQGPEFLTYFQNEAQLEKSRLLSDRFSAERPKGSFSTLEIQRTEQGDSAMYLCASSLFRGDTQYFGPGTRLTVL.

This clone was detected a few times. The CDR3 DNA reads TGCGCCAGCAGCGAGCCGGGAACGAACACTGAAGCTTTCTTT. Protein sequence: CASSEPGTNTEAFF. This sequence joins TRBV5-1 and TRBJ1-1; D unresolved. Trimming shortened V by 4 bases and J by 1 base, and 11 bases separated the two germline ends. Germline CDR1 is SGHRS and CDR2 is YFSETQ. This CDR3 contains 14 residues.

In DNA form, the CDR3 reads TGCGCCAGCAGCTTTCAGGAGGCGTCCCAAGAGACCCAGTACTTC. Its protein is CASSFQEASQETQYF. This chain links TRBV5-1 with TRBJ2-5; a possible D gene is TRBD2 (5 bases). The CDR3 is 15 amino acids. Germline CDR1 is SGHRS and CDR2 is YFSETQ. V lost 2 bases and J lost 1, with 12 bases in between. The full variable domain, rest sourced from reference TRBV5-1 and TRBJ2-5, is KAGVTQTPRYLIKTRGQQVTLSCSPISGHRSVSWYQQTPGQGLQFLFEYFSETQRNKGNFPGRFSGRQFSNSRSEMNVSTLELGDSALYLCASSFQEASQETQYFGPGTRLLVL.

This chain links TRBV29-1 with TRBJ1-5; D is undetermined. V dropped 0 bases and J dropped 12 bases, with 12 bases sitting between them. Germline values: CDR1 SQVTM, CDR2 ANQGSEA. CDR3 size: 12 residues. CDR3 DNA: TGCAGCGTTGAAGATCCCGGCGGGGTCCAGCATTTT. Protein product: CSVEDPGGVQHF.

This clone appeared once. This rearrangement joins TRBV7-9 to TRBJ2-7; D unclear. This CDR3 region has 14 residues. Trimming stripped 5 bases from V and 6 bases from J, with 17 bases between. Germline V gene lookup returns CDR1 SEHNR and CDR2 FQNEAQ (reference sequence). The CDR3 sequence: CASSLLASTGEQYF. The CDR3 nucleotides read TGTGCCAGCAGCCTCCTCGCCTCTACGGGCGAGCAGTACTTC.

The chain combines TRBV10-3 with TRBJ2-2; 9 bases align to TRBD1. Unmatched junction bases numbered 5, after V lost 8 bases and J lost 4 bases. This CDR3 is 14 amino acids long. CDR1 is ENHRY and CDR2 is SYGVKD in the germline V gene. CDR3 in amino acids: CAISGTGSTGELFF. The CDR3 nucleotides are TGTGCCATCTCCGGGACAGGGTCCACCGGGGAGCTGTTTTTT.

This clone was seen only a few times. The chain has TRBV9 and TRBJ2-5, with 9 bases matching TRBD2. Germline CDR1 and CDR2: SGDLS and YYNGEE. V lost 4 bases, J lost 2 bases, and 3 bases stayed unmatched. This CDR3 region has 14 residues. DNA of the CDR3: TGTGCCAGCAGCACGGGACTAGCTCAAGAGACCCAGTACTTC. Its protein is CASSTGLAQETQYF.

This clone appeared a single time. The chain employs TRBV19 and TRBJ2-7, with TRBD1 identical over 7 bases. The V gene end was trimmed by 5 bases and the J gene end by 1 base; junction bases not matched to a gene: 2. The CDR3 loop spans 13 amino acids. Germline V CDR1 and CDR2: LNHDA, SQIVND (reference sequence). CDR3: CASSVGQSYEQYF. The CDR3 region has the DNA TGTGCCAGTAGTGTGGGACAGTCCTACGAGCAGTACTTC.

The chain joins TRBV7-9 to TRBJ1-1; 9 positions match TRBD1. Germline V gene lookup returns CDR1 SEHNR and CDR2 FQNEAQ (reference sequence). Trimming at V came to 5 bases and at J to 5 bases, leaving 9 bases not matched to a gene. This CDR3 comprises 15 residues. The CDR3 DNA reads as TGTGCCAGCAGCGGTAAAACAGGGGGCAGGACTGAAGCTTTCTTT. Translation: CASSGKTGGRTEAFF.

V and J are TRBV9 and TRBJ1-2; 8 nucleotides match TRBD1. Germline lookup yields CDR1 SGDLS and CDR2 YYNGEE. The V gene end was trimmed by 4 bases and the J gene end by 7 bases; junction bases not matched to a gene: 15. The CDR3 totals 16 residues. Here the CDR3 reads CASSQVSGQGASGYTF. The CDR3 DNA sequence: TGTGCCAGCAGCCAAGTGAGTGGGCAGGGGGCGTCTGGCTACACCTTC. The full variable domain, with the rest looked up from reference TRBV9 and TRBJ1-2, is DSGVTQTPKHLITATGQRVTLRCSPRSGDLSVYWYQQSLDQGLQFLIQYYNGEERAKGNILERFSAQQFPDLHSELNLSSLELGDSALYFCASSQVSGQGASGYTFGSGTRLTVV.

The CDR3 reads CASSPDRGLYEQYF. For the CDR3, the DNA is TGCGCCAGCAGCCCGGACAGGGGGCTCTACGAGCAGTACTTC. The chain couples TRBV5-1 to TRBJ2-7, with 11 bases lining up with TRBD1. CDR1 SGHRS and CDR2 YFSETQ come from the germline V gene. V lost 4 bases to trimming and J lost 3 bases; unmatched junction nucleotides: 3. This CDR3 is 14 amino acids long. The full variable domain, rest sourced from reference TRBV5-1 and TRBJ2-7, is KAGVTQTPRYLIKTRGQQVTLSCSPISGHRSVSWYQQTPGQGLQFLFEYFSETQRNKGNFPGRFSGRQFSNSRSEMNVSTLELGDSALYLCASSPDRGLYEQYFGPGTRLTVT.

V usage is TRBV7-3 and J usage is TRBJ2-5; 8 nucleotides align to TRBD1. Trimming cost V 5 bases and J 2 bases; bases outside gene matches: 4. The CDR3 covers 14 residues. From germline, CDR1 is SGHTA and CDR2 FQGTGA. The CDR3 bases are TGTGCCAGCAGCACCGGGACAGGACAAGAGACCCAGTACTTC. Translation gives CASSTGTGQETQYF. The full variable domain, with the rest looked up from reference TRBV7-3 and TRBJ2-5, is GAGVSQTPSNKVTEKGKYVELRCDPISGHTALYWYRQSLGQGPEFLIYFQGTGAADDSGLPNDRFFAVRPEGSVSTLKIQRTERGDSAVYLCASSTGTGQETQYFGPGTRLLVL.

The chain combines TRBV3-1 (or the pseudogene TRBV3-2) with TRBJ2-7; 10 positions agree with TRBD1. The CDR3 is 13 amino acids. The germline V gene encodes CDR1 LGHDT and CDR2 YNNKEL (reference sequence). V lost 3 bases and J lost 5; bases outside the gene matches: 1. CDR3 residues: CASSQGTGDEQYF. DNA for the CDR3: TGTGCCAGCAGCCAGGGGACAGGGGACGAGCAGTACTTC.

V usage is TRBV5-1 and J usage is TRBJ2-3; 11 bases map to TRBD2. This CDR3 region has 17 residues. Trimming took 4 bases from V and 2 from J; bases not matched to a gene: 9. Germline-derived CDR1 and CDR2 are SGHRS and YFSETQ. In DNA, the CDR3 is TGCGCCAGCAGCACCACCAGACTAGCGGGACCCACAGATACGCAGTATTTT. Translated: CASSTTRLAGPTDTQYF.

V gene TRBV7-2 combines with J gene TRBJ1-2; maybe TRBD1 (6 bases). The CDR3 extends over 13 amino acids. The V gene's germline CDR1 is SGHTA and CDR2 FQGNSA. Trimming took 6 bases from V and 7 from J, leaving 15 bases between them. DNA of the CDR3: TGTGCCAGCAGACAGGGTCAGGGATTTGGCTACACCTTC. It translates to CASRQGQGFGYTF.

A few counts support this clone. The chain joins TRBV10-3 to TRBJ2-7; the match to TRBD1 covers 11 bases. This CDR3 has 19 residues. V gave up 6 bases and J gave up 7 bases; unmatched junction bases: 23. CDR1 and CDR2 (germline): ENHRY, SYGVKD. In DNA, the CDR3 is TGTGCCATCAGCTCCCAACATGGGGACAGGGGGTCTGTATCCTGGGAGCAGTACTTC. It yields the protein CAISSQHGDRGSVSWEQYF.

This chain's CDR3 is CASSKYRGGTRETQYF. CDR3 in DNA: TGCGCCAGCAGTAAATACAGGGGGGGGACTCGGGAGACCCAGTACTTC. The chain combines TRBV10-2 with TRBJ2-5; D is perhaps TRBD1 (8 bases). Trimming removed 5 bases from V and 5 bases from J, with 21 bases in between. The germline V gene encodes CDR1 WSHSY and CDR2 SAAADI. The CDR3 loop spans 16 amino acids.

V and J are TRBV27 and TRBJ2-1; D might be TRBD2 (6 bases). V lost 6 bases and J lost 4, with 13 bases in between. From germline, CDR1 is MNHEY and CDR2 SMNVEV (reference sequence). The length of the CDR3 is 14 residues. Here the CDR3 reads CASSYPGLYNEQFF. In DNA, the CDR3 is TGTGCCAGCAGCTACCCTGGACTATACAATGAGCAGTTCTTC.

This chain connects TRBV5-5 to TRBJ1-5; D unresolved. The germline V and J ends were trimmed by 2 bases and 3 bases, with 12 bases remaining between them. CDR1 is SGHKS and CDR2 is YYEKEE in the germline V gene (reference sequence). CDR3 length equals 15 residues. In DNA, the CDR3 is TGTGCCAGCAGCTTCGTCGGAGAAACCAATCAGCCCCAGCATTTT. This translates into CASSFVGETNQPQHF.